The sequence of this T cell receptor (beta chain) was determined in a study of identical twins. One entry per CDR3 protein results from TCRdb running MiXCR on the 5' RACE reads. The table has under 900,000 distinct CDR3 sequences, 9% to 15% seen once. This clonotype was counted a few times. Its antigen is not identified. CDR3 length: 15 amino acids. The germline V gene has CDR1 LNHDA and CDR2 SQIVND (reference sequence). Trimming pared 7 bases from V and 2 bases from J, leaving 15 bases between. Findings of the study overall: Models predicted less out-of-frame TCR alpha sharing in monozygotic twins than was found. Cross-sectional statistical analysis was relied on for the conclusions, without the same donors being followed.

These data were also filed under a second study, of yellow fever vaccine responses in identical twins. Turning to that study: Twins showed a vaccine T cell response that reportedly seemed partly convergent, partly personalized.

Sequencing used PBMCs. This receptor was taken from a woman aged 18-29 years in good health. V usage is TRBV19 and J usage is TRBJ1-3; D remains ambiguous. CDR3 protein: CASKIGPHPGNTIYF. Here the CDR3 DNA reads TGTGCCAGTAAGATTGGACCTCACCCTGGAAACACCATATATTTT.